The rows below give T cell receptor beta chains drawn from one sample of a study of T cells and Merkel cell carcinoma outcomes. Produced via immunoSEQ multiplex PCR; TCRdb's table is partial and in-frame only. The table has 3,600 or so clones, 85% to 95% seen once. The sample consisted of tumor tissue from Merkel cell carcinoma. These receptors originate from a human donor with Merkel cell carcinoma. Both conserved end residues are part of each CDR3. A D gene is named only where the DNA matches it firmly. Not every row has a clone size; where given, it reads once, few, many or a size class.

clone_size,d_call,j_call,v_call,cdr3_nt,cdr3_aa
-,-,TRBJ2-7,TRBV29-1,TGCAGCGTTGAAGTTGAACCCGACGAGCAGTACTTC,CSVEVEPDEQYF
-,TRBD1,TRBJ1-5,TRBV18,TGTGCCAGCTCACGCACAGGGGATGGCAATCAGCCCCAGCATTTT,CASSRTGDGNQPQHF
-,-,TRBJ1-1,TRBV7-6,TGTGCTAGCAGCTCCCAACAGGACACTGAAGCTTTCTTT,CASSSQQDTEAFF
-,TRBD2,TRBJ2-7,TRBV2,TGTGCCAGCAGTGGCGGGGGGACCTACGAGCAGTACTTC,CASSGGGTYEQYF
-,TRBD2,TRBJ2-7,TRBV29-1,TGCAGCGTTGAGTTTATAGCGGGAGGTAGGTACGAGCAGTACTTC,CSVEFIAGGRYEQYF
-,TRBD2,TRBJ2-5,TRBV4-2,TGTGCCAGCAGCCAAGAGGGTAGCGGGGGGGCAGCAGAGACCCAGTACTTC,CASSQEGSGGAAETQYF
-,-,TRBJ2-3,TRBV18,TGTGCCAGCTCTGCCCATTCACCCTCGGGGGGCCACACAGATACGCAGTATTTT,CASSAHSPSGGHTDTQYF
few,-,TRBJ1-1,TRBV4-2,TGTGCCAGCAGCCAAGACAGGAACACTGAAGCTTTCTTT,CASSQDRNTEAFF
-,-,TRBJ1-6,TRBV21-1,TGTGCCAGCAGCAAACCTCAGTCACCCCTCCACTTT,CASSKPQSPLHF
-,TRBD2,TRBJ2-5,TRBV5-1,TGCGCCAGCAGCCCGAGACTAGCGGGGAGGGAAGAGACCCAGTACTTC,CASSPRLAGREETQYF
few,-,TRBJ2-7,TRBV2,TGTGCCAGCAGTGAAGCAGTTGGGACCTACGAGCAGTACTTC,CASSEAVGTYEQYF
-,TRBD1,TRBJ2-7,TRBV2,TGTGCCAGCAGTGAATGGGCACGGGACAGGAACTACGAGCAGTACTTC,CASSEWARDRNYEQYF
-,-,TRBJ1-1,TRBV9,TGTGCCAGCAGCGTAGTATTCGACCCAATGACTGAAGCTTTCTTT,CASSVVFDPMTEAFF
-,TRBD1,TRBJ1-2,TRBV2,TGTGCCAGCCAGGGGGTGACAGAGGTAGATGGCTACACCTTC,CASQGVTEVDGYTF
-,TRBD2,TRBJ2-5,TRBV4-1,TGCGCCAGCAGCCAAGGGGGGACTAGAGGAGAGACCCAGTACTTC,CASSQGGTRGETQYF
-,TRBD1,TRBJ2-5,TRBV5-6,TGTGCCAGCAGCACCGTACAAACAGGGGGGGAGACCCAGTACTTC,CASSTVQTGGETQYF
-,-,TRBJ1-2,TRBV29-1,TGCAGCGTTGAAGATGGGGGGGCTTCTAACTATGGCTACACCTTC,CSVEDGGASNYGYTF
-,-,TRBJ1-1,TRBV28,TGTGCCAGCAGTTTATTCGGGATACTGAACACTGAAGCTTTCTTT,CASSLFGILNTEAFF
-,-,TRBJ1-5,TRBV9,TGTGCCAGCAGCGTAGAGGGGGGTGGCCAGCCCCAGCATTTT,CASSVEGGGQPQHF
-,-,TRBJ1-5,TRBV7-2,TGTGCCAGCAGCTTAGAAGCTCTATGGCAGCCCCAGCATTTT,CASSLEALWQPQHF
-,TRBD1,TRBJ2-7,TRBV7-9,TGTGCCAGCAGCTTAATCCTTGACAGGGACCTCGTGTACTTC,CASSLILDRDLVYF
-,-,TRBJ2-3,TRBV18,TGTGCCAGCTCACCGGTCGGGACCACAGATACGCAGTATTTT,CASSPVGTTDTQYF
-,-,TRBJ2-7,TRBV21-1,TGTGCCAGCAGCAAACTCGACAGGAACTACGAGCAGTACTTC,CASSKLDRNYEQYF
-,-,TRBJ1-5,TRBV6-1,TGTGCCAGCAGGAACCGGGACGGTCATCAGCCCCAGCATTTT,CASRNRDGHQPQHF
once,-,TRBJ1-2,TRBV15,TGTGCCACCAGCACCCACAAGGGTGGCTACACCTTC,CATSTHKGGYTF
-,TRBD1,TRBJ2-2,TRBV27,TGTGCCAGCAGTTTTGCAGGGGGCACCGGGGAGCTGTTTTTT,CASSFAGGTGELFF
-,TRBD1,TRBJ1-5,TRBV15,TGTGCCACCAGCACGGGACAGGGGGACAATCAGCCCCAGCATTTT,CATSTGQGDNQPQHF
-,TRBD1,TRBJ1-4,TRBV28,TGTGCCAGCAGTACCCGACAGGGAACTAATGAAAAACTGTTTTTT,CASSTRQGTNEKLFF
-,-,TRBJ2-2,TRBV9,TGTGCCAGCAGCGTAGGGGCAGGGACCACCGGGGAGCTGTTTTTT,CASSVGAGTTGELFF
-,TRBD2,TRBJ2-5,TRBV9,TGTGCCAGCAGCCCCCCAACGGTAGCGGGAGAGACCCAATACTTC,CASSPPTVAGETQYF
-,-,TRBJ1-5,TRBV5-4,TGTGCCAGCAGCCCCCTCGAGGGAGGGGAACATAGCAATCAGCCCCAGCATTTT,CASSPLEGGEHSNQPQHF
few,-,TRBJ2-1,TRBV6-4,TGTGCCAGCAGTCTTAACAGTGAAGGCAATGAGCAGTTCTTC,CASSLNSEGNEQFF
-,TRBD2,TRBJ2-3,TRBV30,TGTGCCTGGAGTGTACCTAGCGGGGGCACAGATACGCAGTATTTT,CAWSVPSGGTDTQYF
-,TRBD1,TRBJ2-7,TRBV9,TGTGCCAGCAGCGTAGCCGGGACAGGAGGGAACGAGCAGTACTTC,CASSVAGTGGNEQYF
-,-,TRBJ2-2,TRBV5-1,TGCGCCAGCAGCTTGGGAGGGAACACCGGGGAGCTGTTTTTT,CASSLGGNTGELFF
-,-,TRBJ1-5,TRBV21-1,TGTGCCAGCAGCCGTCCCCAGAGGACATTTGTCTATAGCAATCAGCCCCAGCATTTT,CASSRPQRTFVYSNQPQHF
-,-,TRBJ1-2,TRBV30,TGTGCCGGGCGACACCATGTGGCAGGGGGCTACACCTTC,CAGRHHVAGGYTF
-,TRBD2,TRBJ2-5,TRBV25-1,TGTGCCAGCAGTCTTCGCGGGAGGGAGACCCAGTACTTC,CASSLRGRETQYF
-,-,TRBJ1-2,TRBV28,TGTGCCAGCAGCCGAAAGAGGGCTACTATAGAGGGCTACACCTTC,CASSRKRATIEGYTF
-,TRBD2,TRBJ2-2,TRBV2,TGTGCCAGCAGTGTGAGGCAGGGAGGGCACACCGGGGAGCTGTTTTTT,CASSVRQGGHTGELFF
-,-,TRBJ1-2,TRBV4-1,TGCGCCAGCAGCCAAGATCTAGGAGAATATGGCTACACCTTC,CASSQDLGEYGYTF